Following are 18 T cell receptor beta chains from one sample sequenced in a study of control samples from healthy donors and cancer patients. The protocol was immunoSEQ multiplex PCR, while the TCRdb copy is restricted to in-frame clones and leaves out a portion. The data hold 100,000 to 150,000 clones, with around 93% observed a single time. The material sequenced was blood. The receptors derive from a woman aged 45-59 years in good health.

The chain combines TRBV6-2 or TRBV6-3 with TRBJ1-1; D not certain. In germline, CDR1 is MNHEY, CDR2 SVGEGT. Between the trimmed V and J ends, which lost 2 bases and 2 bases, there was a span of 9 bases. This CDR3 is 14 amino acids long. For the CDR3, the DNA is TGTGCCAGCAGTTACCCCCAGCAAAACACTGAAGCTTTCTTT. It is translated as CASSYPQQNTEAFF.

V and J are TRBV10-2 and TRBJ2-7; D is unclear. CDR3 size: 14 residues. Germline CDR1 and CDR2: WSHSY and SAAADI. V was cut by 10 bases and J by 1 base, with 17 bases left in between. Here the CDR3 DNA reads TGCGCCACCTCCAGAACAGCGAGGTCCTACGAGCAGTACTTC. It specifies CATSRTARSYEQYF.

CDR3 DNA: TGTGCCAGCAGACTAACCGGGATGGAGAACACTGAAGCTTTCTTT. Translating gives CASRLTGMENTEAFF. The rearrangement links TRBV6-5 to TRBJ1-1; D is unclear. V dropped 6 bases and J dropped 1 base, with 15 bases sitting between them. The CDR3 has 15 residues. CDR1 is MNHEY, CDR2 SVGAGI, per germline.

This clone was seen more than once but under ten times. This chain links TRBV6-5 with TRBJ1-2, with no clear D. V was shortened by 4 bases and J by 6 bases, with 15 bases between the two germline ends. CDR1 and CDR2 (germline): MNHEY, SVGAGI. There are 14 residues in the CDR3. The CDR3 coding sequence is TGTGCCAGCAGTTTTGACCGGACTACCAATGGCTACACCTTC. Translated: CASSFDRTTNGYTF.

The rearrangement joins TRBV5-1 to TRBJ2-2; a possible D gene is TRBD2 (6 bases). V was shortened by 4 bases and J by 4 bases, with 17 bases between the two germline ends. Germline V gene sequence: CDR1 SGHRS, CDR2 YFSETQ. The CDR3 has 16 residues. CDR3 region: CASSLGLRASTGELFF. DNA for the CDR3: TGCGCCAGCAGCCTGGGACTGAGAGCGAGCACCGGGGAGCTGTTTTTT.

This chain's CDR3 is CASRGGTQASRNEKLFF. The CDR3 DNA sequence: TGTGCCAGCAGGGGGGGGACCCAAGCCTCTCGTAATGAAAAACTGTTTTTT. The chain uses TRBV28 and TRBJ1-4; weak D call: TRBD1 (5 bases). This CDR3 contains 17 residues. Trimming shortened V by 6 bases and J by 4 bases, and 21 bases separated the two germline ends. Germline V CDR1 and CDR2: MDHEN, SYDVKM.

A note on this clone: In the same sample, other DNA sequences code for this CDR3. The chain employs TRBV20-1 and TRBJ1-1, with 7 bases lining up with TRBD1. V lost 6 bases to trimming and J lost 3 bases; unmatched junction nucleotides: 1. The CDR3 loop spans 11 amino acids. Germline V gene data show CDR1 as DFQATT and CDR2 as SNEGSKA (reference sequence). CDR3 nucleotide sequence: TGCAGTGCCAGGGGGGACACTGAAGCTTTCTTT. The encoded protein is CSARGDTEAFF.

This chain connects TRBV5-1 to TRBJ2-3; TRBD2 matches at 9 bases. V trimming: 0 bases; J trimming: 3 bases; junction bases outside the gene matches: 5. The CDR3 consists of 16 residues. CDR1 and CDR2 from the germline V gene are SGHRS and YFSETQ. This chain's CDR3 is CASSLGRGGGTDTQYF. DNA of the CDR3: TGCGCCAGCAGCTTGGGGCGGGGGGGAGGGACAGATACGCAGTATTTT.

The chain is built from TRBV28 and TRBJ1-1; no clear D gene. The CDR3 has 18 residues. V gave up 3 bases and J gave up 0 bases, with 20 bases separating them. CDR1 MDHEN and CDR2 SYDVKM come from the germline V gene. The CDR3 loop reads CASSFEGGLVRMNTEAFF. The CDR3, as DNA: TGTGCCAGCAGTTTCGAGGGCGGATTAGTACGAATGAACACTGAAGCTTTCTTT.

This clone has just one count. CDR3 in DNA: TGTGCCACCCGTAGCGATTTCTACAATGAGCAGTTCTTC. Encoded protein: CATRSDFYNEQFF. This chain links TRBV15 with TRBJ2-1; the D gene is possibly TRBD2 (5 bases). Germline CDR1 is LNHNV and CDR2 is YYDKDF (reference sequence). This CDR3 is 13 amino acids long. V lost 8 bases and J 3 bases, leaving 11 bases between the germline ends.

This chain links TRBV6-1 with TRBJ1-1; D is possibly TRBD1 (5 bases). Germline V lookup: CDR1 MNHNS, CDR2 SASEGT. The germline V and J ends were trimmed by 2 bases and 12 bases, with 16 bases remaining between them. CDR3 length: 13 amino acids. The CDR3 loop reads CASSEHSGRETFF. The CDR3 DNA is TGTGCCAGCAGTGAACATTCTGGCAGGGAGACTTTCTTT.

J is TRBJ2-1 and V is TRBV5-5; the match to TRBD1 covers 10 bases. Germline V gene lookup returns CDR1 SGHKS and CDR2 YYEKEE (reference sequence). CDR3 length: 15 amino acids. V gave up 4 bases and J gave up 3 bases; unmatched junction bases: 4. The DNA of the CDR3 is TGTGCCAGCAGCCCGGGACAGGGGTTCTACAATGAGCAGTTCTTC. This sequence encodes CASSPGQGFYNEQFF.

CDR3: CASSYANYQPQHF. DNA of the CDR3: TGTGCCAGCAGTTACGCGAATTATCAGCCCCAGCATTTT. This chain links TRBV6-5 with TRBJ1-5; D ambiguous. The CDR3 sequence is 13 residues long. Germline V gene data show CDR1 as MNHEY and CDR2 as SVGAGI. V gave up 2 bases and J gave up 5 bases, with 7 bases separating them.

Comments on this clone: The germline gene is not matched at one end of the junction; a read error may be the cause. V gene TRBV11-3 combines with J gene TRBJ2-7, with D perhaps matching TRBD1 (6 bases). CDR3 length: 12 residues. The germline CDR1 and CDR2 sequences are SGHNT and YENEEA. The CDR3 sequence: CAGSLGGYEQYF. The CDR3 bases are TGTGCCGGCAGCTTAGGGGGCTACGAGCAGTACTTC.

V gene TRBV28 combines with J gene TRBJ2-7, with 15 nucleotides matching TRBD2. The germline CDR1 and CDR2 sequences are MDHEN and SYDVKM. V was pared by 3 bases and J by 4 bases, with 10 bases of the junction left unmatched. The CDR3 contains 18 residues. CDR3 amino acids: CASSFPFPGTSGRYEQYF. For the CDR3, the DNA is TGTGCCAGCAGTTTCCCCTTTCCGGGGACTAGCGGGAGGTACGAGCAGTACTTC.

V usage is TRBV5-6 and J usage is TRBJ2-2, with 7 bases identical to TRBD1. Germline-derived CDR1 and CDR2 are SGHDT and YYEEEE. The V segment lost 3 bases and the J segment 1 base; nucleotides outside the gene matches: 3. The CDR3 sequence is 15 residues long. CDR3 protein: CASSSYRGNTGELFF. In nucleotides, the CDR3 is TGTGCCAGCAGCTCTTACAGGGGGAACACCGGGGAGCTGTTTTTT.

The genes are TRBV10-1 and TRBJ2-7, with TRBD1 identical over 7 bases. This CDR3 spans 15 amino acids. V trimming: 3 bases; J trimming: 2 bases; junction bases outside the gene matches: 7. CDR1 is WNHNN, CDR2 SYGVQD, per germline (reference sequence). DNA for the CDR3: TGCGCCAGCAGTGAAACCGGGGACAGTACCTACGAGCAGTACTTC. Amino acids: CASSETGDSTYEQYF.

The chain uses TRBV12-3 or TRBV12-4 and TRBJ1-1; no clear D. CDR3 length: 13 amino acids. V lost 2 bases and J lost 2, with 6 bases in between. CDR3 DNA sequence: TGTGCCAGCAGTTTACGCAGAAACACTGAAGCTTTCTTT. This gives the protein CASSLRRNTEAFF.